This section outlines one T cell receptor beta chain sequence together with its context. These data belong to a study of T cell clones after liver transplantation. CDR1 and CDR2 (germline): ENHRY, SYGVKD. V was trimmed by 3 bases and J by 0 bases, leaving 5 bases between them. The CDR3 is made up of 14 amino acids. The protocol was immunoSEQ multiplex PCR, while the TCRdb copy is restricted to in-frame clones and leaves out a portion. Altogether over 50,000 clones are present, roughly nine tenths being singletons, with the ten largest covering 14%. This chain links TRBV10-3 with TRBJ1-4; no clear D. The sequence derives from a human patient who received a liver transplant. T cells may partly derive from the graft donor. The source was CD8+ T cells from blood, collected 12 months after liver transplant. The DNA of the CDR3 is TGTGCCATCAGTGAACCCGCAACTAATGAAAAACTGTTTTTT. It codes for CAISEPATNEKLFF.